This is a list of T cell receptor beta chains from one sample in a study of T cells in localized non-small cell lung cancer. Libraries were prepared by immunoSEQ multiplex PCR; TCRdb keeps only in-frame clonotypes and omits some of them. The sample lists about 3,000 clones, about 24% occurring once. The source material was lung tumor tissue, sampled before any cancer treatment. Receptors were obtained from a woman aged 40-75 years with stage I lung adenocarcinoma. The CDR3 runs from the conserved cysteine through the conserved F or W.

v_gene,j_gene,len,CDR3aa
TRBV9,TRBJ1-5,14,CASSAGKINQPQHF
TRBV29-1,TRBJ2-2,13,CSVNRGGTGELFF
TRBV6-7,TRBJ1-1,11,CAGLTYTEAFF
TRBV11-3,TRBJ2-7,15,CASSLDSASSYEQYF
TRBV19,TRBJ1-2,14,CASSATTGPGGYTF
TRBV11-3,TRBJ1-3,16,CASSFAVRGRRNTIYF
TRBV11-3,TRBJ2-1,14,CASSLKRGSNEQFF
TRBV11-3,TRBJ2-1,14,CASSLIPQGGEQFF
TRBV29-1,TRBJ2-7,12,CSGGTSSGEQYF
TRBV11-3,TRBJ1-3,16,CASSPIRTVSGNTIYF
TRBV30,TRBJ1-1,14,CAWSVRFGDSEAFF
TRBV11-3,TRBJ1-1,15,CASSRPGPWNTEAFF
TRBV5-1,TRBJ2-6,17,CASSLTGGLIGANVLTF
TRBV5-1,TRBJ1-6,14,CASSLEQNNSPLHF
TRBV5-1,TRBJ1-3,17,CASRPRTGDSTRNTIYF
TRBV29-1,TRBJ1-1,12,CSVSDTNTEAFF
TRBV6-8,TRBJ1-1,15,CASSDQQGWNTEAFF
TRBV11-3,TRBJ2-5,14,CASAYQAGRETQYF
TRBV11-3,TRBJ1-1,15,CASSISDRSNTEAFF
TRBV22-1,TRBJ1-5,18,CASEVRGTGSYSNQPQHF
TRBV5-1,TRBJ1-6,14,CASSLGRDNSPLHF
TRBV6-8,TRBJ2-7,15,CASSYEPGGRYEQYF
TRBV6-8,TRBJ2-3,14,CASSKAGFTDTQYF
TRBV5-1,TRBJ2-7,14,CASSPSGPSGEQYF
TRBV11-3,TRBJ1-2,14,CASSLSRGGNGYTF
TRBV11-3,TRBJ2-2,14,CASSPQGANGELFF
TRBV6-8,TRBJ2-3,15,CASRIPFRSTDTQYF
TRBV6-8,TRBJ2-7,14,CASSPRTGGYEQYF
TRBV6-8,TRBJ2-1,17,CASSTPRQGSSYNEQFF
TRBV19,TRBJ1-1,13,CASSARTGTEAFF
TRBV19,TRBJ2-7,15,CASSIAAGAPYEQYF
TRBV18,TRBJ1-1,14,CASSSTGENTEAFF
TRBV10-3,TRBJ2-5,14,CASGGGPNQETQYF
TRBV11-3,TRBJ1-4,14,CASSSPGPGEKLFF
TRBV11-3,TRBJ2-2,15,CASSLASSGTGELFF
TRBV5-1,TRBJ1-3,15,CASSLDVGGGNTIYF
TRBV11-1,TRBJ2-1,16,CASSPPGERGDNEQFF
TRBV5-1,TRBJ1-2,14,CASSPRTGNYGYTF
TRBV6-7,TRBJ1-1,11,CASRKNTEAFF
TRBV5-1,TRBJ2-1,16,CASSLGDTSSYNEQFF
TRBV19,TRBJ1-2,16,CASSIAKTGVRYGYTF
TRBV9,TRBJ1-4,16,CASSDRRQGGGEKLFF
TRBV9,TRBJ2-3,16,CASSVVGLGSQDTQYF
TRBV23-1,TRBJ1-1,14,CASSQFASAAEAFF
TRBV14,TRBJ1-2,15,CASSQEPWRNYGYTF
TRBV19,TRBJ1-2,15,CASSTLLGQGDGYTF
TRBV28,TRBJ2-5,13,CASRPWGGETQYF
TRBV11-3,TRBJ2-5,14,CASRSPTGVETQYF
TRBV18,TRBJ1-3,15,CASSPAEAGGNTIYF
TRBV9,TRBJ1-5,16,CASSIKTGGSNQPQHF
TRBV9,TRBJ1-6,13,CASSVRVTSPLHF
TRBV19,TRBJ1-6,16,CASSYRGSSYNSPLHF
TRBV14,TRBJ1-2,12,CASRRGAEGYTF